This T cell receptor (beta chain) was sequenced during a study of control samples from healthy donors and cancer patients. TCRdb's table, derived via immunoSEQ multiplex PCR, lists solely in-frame clones and lacks some. The sample holds under 200,000 clones, around 96% seen once. This TCR was sampled from a woman in her thirties or forties in good health. Source material: blood.

The CDR3 loop is CASSYIPNYEQYF. As DNA, the CDR3 is TGTGCCAGCAGTTACATACCGAACTACGAGCAGTACTTC. The chain couples TRBV6-5 to TRBJ2-7, with unresolved D. V was trimmed by 2 bases and J by 3 bases, leaving 8 bases between them. Germline V gives CDR1 MNHEY, CDR2 SVGAGI. The CDR3 extends over 13 amino acids.